This is a list of T cell receptor beta chains from one sample in a study of blood T cell repertoires in COVID-19. TCRdb's table, derived via immunoSEQ multiplex PCR, lists solely in-frame clones and lacks some. The data hold some 300,000 clones, with about 90% observed a single time. Sequencing used PBMCs or T cells enriched from blood (not recorded which). These receptors were obtained from a woman between 45 and 65 years old who had been exposed to COVID-19. CDR3s include the opening cysteine and the closing phenylalanine or tryptophan. D genes are given only for firm matches. Part of the rows lack a size; the others show once, few, many or a class for expanded clones.

j_call clone_size v_call cdr3_length d_call cdr3_aa cdr3_nt
TRBJ1-6 . TRBV9 18 TRBD1 CASSVSSTGSGHNSPLHF TGTGCCAGCAGCGTATCTTCGACAGGGTCGGGGCATAATTCACCCCTCCACTTT
TRBJ2-7 . TRBV10-2 14 . CASSEGQSSYEQYF TGCGCCAGCAGTGAGGGCCAAAGCTCCTACGAGCAGTACTTC
TRBJ1-5 . TRBV7-6 17 TRBD1 CASSLPCGDSSNQPQHF TGTGCCAGCAGCCTACCCTGCGGGGACAGTAGCAATCAGCCCCAGCATTTT
TRBJ2-7 . TRBV23-1 17 TRBD1 CASSQSTEGQKSYEQYF TGCGCCAGCAGTCAATCGACTGAGGGACAGAAATCCTACGAGCAGTACTTC
TRBJ2-1 . TRBV6-1 16 . CASSERRRAGNDEQFF TGTGCCAGCAGTGAAAGGAGGCGGGCGGGCAATGATGAGCAGTTCTTC
TRBJ2-1 . TRBV4-1 18 . CASSQGGALRQSHNEQFF TGCGCCAGCAGCCAAGGAGGTGCGTTAAGACAGAGCCACAATGAGCAGTTCTTC
TRBJ1-1 . TRBV27 14 TRBD1 CASRKTGTGTEAFF TGTGCCAGCAGGAAGACAGGGACTGGGACTGAAGCTTTCTTT
TRBJ1-2 . TRBV19 15 . CASSFTGSSLYGYTF TGTGCCAGTAGTTTTACGGGGTCCTCCTTGTATGGCTACACCTTC
TRBJ2-5 . TRBV2 15 . CASSEYSGNVETQYF TGTGCCAGCAGTGAATATTCAGGGAACGTAGAGACCCAGTACTTC
TRBJ2-2 once TRBV11-2 14 . CASSSPQGTGELFF TGTGCCAGCAGCTCGCCGCAGGGCACCGGGGAGCTGTTTTTT
TRBJ1-4 . TRBV28 14 TRBD1 CASRRGQGGEKLFF TGTGCCAGCAGAAGGGGACAGGGCGGTGAAAAACTGTTTTTT
TRBJ1-1 . TRBV5-1 14 . CASSLARANTEAFF TGCGCCAGCAGCTTGGCGAGAGCTAACACTGAAGCTTTCTTT
TRBJ2-7 . TRBV11-2 17 TRBD2 CASSLSLAGAYPYEQYF TGTGCCAGCAGCTTATCCCTAGCGGGGGCTTACCCCTACGAGCAGTACTTC
TRBJ2-7 . TRBV10-3 15 TRBD1 CAISGRDSRPDEQYF TGTGCCATCAGTGGACGGGACAGCCGTCCTGACGAGCAGTACTTC
TRBJ2-3 . TRBV28 17 TRBD2 CASSTPLAGVNTDTQYF TGTGCCAGCAGTACCCCCCTAGCGGGGGTTAACACAGATACGCAGTATTTT
TRBJ1-2 . TRBV28 14 . CASSYPQIRTGYTF TGTGCCAGCAGTTATCCCCAAATTCGGACAGGCTACACCTTC
TRBJ1-1 . TRBV29-1 13 . CSVESGVTTEAFF TGCAGCGTTGAGTCAGGGGTTACCACTGAAGCTTTCTTT
TRBJ2-1 . TRBV5-1 14 TRBD1 CASSLGTGGDEQFF TGCGCCAGCAGCTTGGGCACAGGGGGCGATGAGCAGTTCTTC
TRBJ1-1 . TRBV9 17 . CASSVGASIVQNTEAFF TGTGCCAGCAGCGTAGGGGCTTCGATCGTACAGAACACTGAAGCTTTCTTT
TRBJ1-2 . TRBV5-6 15 . CASSLVRGSGYGYTF TGTGCCAGCAGCTTGGTCCGGGGTAGCGGGTATGGCTACACCTTC
TRBJ1-1 . TRBV3-1/TRBV3-2 14 . CASSQVSGLTEAFF TGTGCCAGCAGCCAGGTCTCAGGGTTGACTGAAGCTTTCTTT
TRBJ2-3 . TRBV28 14 TRBD2 CASRLAESTDTQYF TGTGCCAGCAGACTAGCGGAAAGCACAGATACGCAGTATTTT
TRBJ1-5 . TRBV4-1 15 TRBD1 CASSRTGTGGQPQHF TGCGCCAGCAGCCGGACCGGGACAGGGGGGCAGCCCCAGCATTTT
TRBJ2-5 . TRBV6-5 16 TRBD2 CASSYSGGGARETQYF TGTGCCAGCAGTTACTCAGGCGGGGGGGCTAGGGAGACCCAGTACTTC
TRBJ1-3 . TRBV7-9 14 . CASSGGTLDDTIYF TGTGCCAGCAGCGGCGGTACCTTAGATGACACCATATATTTT
TRBJ2-6 . TRBV7-9 18 TRBD1 CASSSLSGGSSGANVLTF TGTGCCAGCAGCTCCTTGTCAGGGGGAAGCTCTGGGGCCAACGTCCTGACTTTC
TRBJ2-2 . TRBV7-9 15 TRBD2 CASSEGGLGTGELFF TGTGCCAGCAGCGAGGGGGGACTAGGCACCGGGGAGCTGTTTTTT
TRBJ2-3 . TRBV27 20 TRBD2 CASSLNRASGGTWIPDTQYF TGTGCCAGCAGTTTAAACCGGGCTAGCGGGGGGACGTGGATCCCAGATACGCAGTATTTT
TRBJ1-6 . TRBV6-2/TRBV6-3 16 . CASSYSKRQVNSPLHF TGTGCCAGCAGTTACTCGAAGAGACAGGTTAACTCACCCCTCCACTTT
TRBJ2-1 . TRBV7-2 15 TRBD1 CASSSRDRGYNEQFF TGTGCCAGCAGCTCCCGGGACAGGGGATACAATGAGCAGTTCTTC
TRBJ2-1 . TRBV4-1 15 TRBD1 CASRLPGQGNNEQFF TGCGCCAGCAGGCTTCCGGGACAGGGAAACAATGAGCAGTTCTTC
TRBJ1-6 few TRBV9 15 . CASSRGYSYNSPLHF TGTGCCAGCAGCCGAGGGTACTCCTATAATTCACCCCTCCACTTT
TRBJ2-7 . TRBV28 15 TRBD2 CASSLGTSGIYEQYF TGTGCCAGCAGTCTTGGGACTAGCGGAATTTACGAGCAGTACTTC
TRBJ2-1 . TRBV7-9 14 . CASSSWPAAHEQFF TGTGCCAGCAGCTCCTGGCCCGCCGCCCATGAGCAGTTCTTC
TRBJ1-2 . TRBV5-4 17 . CASSLSGGGAGYYGYTF TGTGCCAGCAGCTTGTCCGGCGGGGGCGCGGGGTACTATGGCTACACCTTC
TRBJ1-2 . TRBV5-5 15 . CASSLSSLQNYGYTF TGTGCCAGCAGCCTTTCGTCATTACAGAACTATGGCTACACCTTC
TRBJ1-5 . TRBV5-6 14 . CASSSAMADQPQHF TGTGCCAGCAGCTCTGCGATGGCGGATCAGCCCCAGCATTTT
TRBJ1-2 . TRBV25-1 15 TRBD1 CASSEVGTDPYGYTF TGTGCCAGCAGTGAGGTCGGGACAGACCCCTATGGCTACACCTTC
TRBJ2-2 . TRBV7-8 14 . CASRPLWETGELFF TGTGCCAGCAGGCCCCTTTGGGAGACCGGGGAGCTGTTTTTT
TRBJ2-5 . TRBV2 12 TRBD1 CASRGQGETQYF TGTGCCAGTCGCGGACAGGGGGAGACCCAGTACTTC
TRBJ1-2 . TRBV27 16 TRBD1 CASSSNYGQGLYGYTF TGTGCCAGCAGTTCTAACTACGGACAGGGTTTGTACGGCTACACCTTC
TRBJ2-7 . TRBV19 15 TRBD1 CASSTDRAHSYEQYF TGTGCCAGTAGTACAGACAGGGCCCACTCCTACGAGCAGTACTTC
TRBJ2-2 . TRBV25-1 14 . CASSGAANTGELFF TGTGCCAGCAGTGGGGCCGCGAACACCGGGGAGCTGTTTTTT
TRBJ2-7 . TRBV5-5 14 . CASSRVTARSEQYF TGTGCCAGCAGCCGAGTGACAGCTCGGAGCGAGCAGTACTTC
TRBJ1-3 . TRBV10-3 15 . CAISDQDRRGNTIYF TGTGCCATCAGTGATCAAGACAGGAGGGGAAACACCATATATTTT
TRBJ2-5 . TRBV12-3/TRBV12-4 13 . CASSLGQQETQYF TGTGCCAGCAGTTTGGGCCAGCAAGAGACCCAGTACTTC